This T cell receptor (beta chain) derives from a study of cytomegalovirus exposure and HLA in healthy donors. Findings of the study overall: Among CMV-associated TCR beta chains, most appeared HLA-restricted in a later analysis.

Per germline, CDR1 ENHRY and CDR2 SYGVKD. CDR3 length: 14 amino acids. This clone was detected only once. No antigen is known for it. The junction and the germline gene differ at one end; a read error may be behind it. Other DNA sequences in this sample translate to the same CDR3. Primers for the PCR totalled 60 Vbeta and 13 Jbeta. TCRdb's copy holds only in-frame clones and misses some; the assay was immunoSEQ multiplex PCR. The repertoire consists of about 150,000 clones, with 60% to 85% occurring once and the leading ten covering 10% to 15%. What was sequenced was PBMCs. The receptor was derived from a man between 40 and 49 years old in good health and CMV-seropositive. V usage is TRBV10-3 and J usage is TRBJ2-1; D call uncertain. The CDR3 DNA follows: TGTGCCATCGGTGAAGCGAGCTCCTACAATGAGCAGTTCTTC. This gives the protein CAIGEASSYNEQFF.